What follows is one T cell receptor (beta chain) and its context. Only in-frame clones appear in the TCRdb table, and some are missing; sequencing was by immunoSEQ multiplex PCR. The sample consists of about 220,000 clones, approximately 87% of them appearing once. Treatment of the sample: around 19 received Ad26.COV2.S at low or high dose, single or two shots; roughly five received placebo; per-sample allocation not given. All samples were drawn on day 63, counting from the first vaccine or placebo injection. Boston supplied an adult donor aged 18-55 years. The record originates from a study of Ad26.COV2.S vaccination and SARS-CoV-2 variants. Study summary: Of the COV1001 trial arms, the Ad26.COV2.S arm included the donor. Doses of Ad26.COV2.S were injected into muscle once or twice, 56 days apart.

Germline V gives CDR1 KGHSH, CDR2 LQKENI. CDR3 size: 15 residues. Trimming shortened V by 0 bases and J by 8 bases, and 14 bases separated the two germline ends. This chain connects TRBV18 to TRBJ2-1; possible D gene TRBD1, 5 bases. This TCR was recovered from a person aged 18-60 years who received the Ad26.COV2.S COVID-19 vaccine or a placebo. The sample consisted of peripheral blood, taken in a trial of Ad26.COV2.S vaccine versus placebo. CDR3 in amino acids: CASSPPMGPVDEQFF. Written as DNA, the CDR3 is TGTGCCAGCTCACCACCCATGGGGCCGGTCGATGAGCAGTTCTTC.